These 21 T cell receptor beta chains came from one sample sequenced in a study of neoadjuvant nivolumab and ipilimumab in lung cancer. Method: immunoSEQ multiplex PCR; TCRdb's copy keeps in-frame clones and lacks some. The table records roughly 18,000 clones, 60% to 80% of them present only once. Specimen: tumor tissue, collected after neoadjuvant nivolumab, alone or with ipilimumab, at or shortly before surgery. The receptors stem from an adult with non-small cell lung cancer.

This chain uses TRBV30 with TRBJ1-2; D not certain. The CDR3 runs to 12 residues. V shed 0 bases and J shed 7 bases, with 9 bases lying between them. Per the germline V gene, CDR1 is GTSNPN and CDR2 is SVGIG (reference sequence). The CDR3 sequence is CAWSVNYIGYTF. The CDR3 DNA is TGTGCCTGGAGTGTAAACTATATTGGCTACACCTTC.

The chain couples TRBV5-4 to TRBJ1-1; maybe TRBD1 (6 bases). This CDR3 has 14 residues. Trimming stripped 2 bases from V and 1 base from J, with 9 bases between. Per germline, CDR1 SGHNT and CDR2 YYREEE (reference sequence). The CDR3 coding sequence is TGTGCCAGCAGCTTACGGGGGCCGAACACTGAAGCTTTCTTT. This sequence encodes CASSLRGPNTEAFF.

The rearrangement links TRBV5-1 to TRBJ1-4; weak D call: TRBD1 (6 bases). Trimming took off 4 bases at V and 5 bases at J, with 18 bases between the two ends. Per the germline V gene, CDR1 is SGHRS and CDR2 is YFSETQ. This CDR3 region has 16 residues. CDR3 bases: TGCGCCAGCAGCCTAAATAGGAGGACAGAAAATGAAAAACTGTTTTTT. Translating gives CASSLNRRTENEKLFF. Complete variable domain (other parts from reference TRBV5-1 and TRBJ1-4): KAGVTQTPRYLIKTRGQQVTLSCSPISGHRSVSWYQQTPGQGLQFLFEYFSETQRNKGNFPGRFSGRQFSNSRSEMNVSTLELGDSALYLCASSLNRRTENEKLFFGSGTQLSVL.

This sequence joins TRBV5-1 and TRBJ2-7, with D possibly being TRBD2 (5 bases). Germline-derived CDR1 and CDR2 are SGHRS and YFSETQ. The CDR3 sequence is 14 residues long. V shed 5 bases and J shed 2 bases, with 14 bases lying between them. CDR3 sequence reads: CASRLGRDTYEQYF. The CDR3 DNA reads TGCGCCAGCAGACTCGGACGGGATACCTACGAGCAGTACTTC. The whole variable domain, remainder taken from reference TRBV5-1 and TRBJ2-7, is KAGVTQTPRYLIKTRGQQVTLSCSPISGHRSVSWYQQTPGQGLQFLFEYFSETQRNKGNFPGRFSGRQFSNSRSEMNVSTLELGDSALYLCASRLGRDTYEQYFGPGTRLTVT.

The J gene is TRBJ2-1, the V gene TRBV5-1, with 14 bases fitting TRBD2. The CDR3 length is 15 residues. V was clipped by 2 bases and J by 8 bases; unmatched bases: 3. Germline V CDR1 and CDR2: SGHRS, YFSETQ. The CDR3 loop is CASSFRLAGGHEQFF. DNA of the CDR3: TGCGCCAGCAGCTTCCGACTAGCGGGGGGGCATGAGCAGTTCTTC.

This clone has just a few counts. CDR3 residues: CAWSPDLGDTEAFF. CDR3 nucleotides: TGTGCCTGGAGCCCCGACCTCGGGGACACTGAAGCTTTCTTT. J is TRBJ1-1 and V is TRBV30, with unresolved D. V dropped 3 bases and J dropped 3 bases, with 14 bases sitting between them. Germline-derived CDR1 and CDR2 are GTSNPN and SVGIG (reference sequence). The CDR3 consists of 14 residues.

The table lists this clone with a count of one. The chain combines TRBV5-6 with TRBJ2-6; D is perhaps TRBD2 (5 bases). V shed 1 base and J shed 13 bases, with 18 bases lying between them. Germline-derived CDR1 and CDR2 are SGHDT and YYEEEE. The CDR3 extends over 15 amino acids. For the CDR3, the DNA is TGTGCCAGCAGCTTGCCCCGGGGAAGAGGTCCTGTCCTGACTTTC. Its protein product is CASSLPRGRGPVLTF.

The CDR3 spells CASSYRSGQGSHEQYF. The DNA of the CDR3 is TGTGCCAGCAGTTACCGCTCCGGACAGGGTAGCCACGAGCAGTACTTC. V is TRBV6-5 and J is TRBJ2-7, with 8 positions matching TRBD1. CDR1 is MNHEY, CDR2 SVGAGI, per germline. V trimming: 2 bases; J trimming: 5 bases; junction bases outside the gene matches: 11. The CDR3 consists of 16 residues.

In DNA, the CDR3 is TGTGCCTGGAGTGTATCAAATAGCAATCAGCCCCAGCATTTT. Encoded protein: CAWSVSNSNQPQHF. The chain uses TRBV30 and TRBJ1-5; unclear D gene. The length of the CDR3 is 14 residues. In germline, CDR1 is GTSNPN, CDR2 SVGIG (reference sequence). Deletions cut 0 bases from V and 0 bases from J, with 6 bases between.

The V and J genes are TRBV6-5 and TRBJ1-1, with 11 positions matching TRBD1. The V and J ends lost 10 bases and 4 bases, in that order; junction bases with no gene match: 8. Germline V gene sequence: CDR1 MNHEY, CDR2 SVGAGI. The CDR3 totals 14 residues. CDR3 sequence: CATVGQGGLTEAFF. The CDR3 DNA is TGTGCCACGGTGGGACAGGGGGGGCTCACTGAAGCTTTCTTT.

The chain carries TRBV30 and TRBJ1-5; 9 bases are a match to TRBD1. The CDR3 length is 15 residues. Trimming cost V 0 bases and J 4 bases; bases outside gene matches: 4. Germline V CDR1 and CDR2: GTSNPN, SVGIG (reference sequence). Here the CDR3 reads CAWSVGTGQNQPQHF. The CDR3 region has the DNA TGTGCCTGGAGTGTCGGGACAGGGCAGAATCAGCCCCAGCATTTT.

V usage is TRBV4-1 and J usage is TRBJ2-7; 7 bases align to TRBD1. The CDR3 sequence is 15 residues long. Per germline, CDR1 MGHRA and CDR2 YSYEKL. The J segment lost 0 bases and the V segment lost 1 base, leaving 3 bases of the junction unmatched. CDR3 protein: CASSQVAGGSYEQYF. The CDR3 DNA reads TGCGCCAGCAGCCAAGTGGCAGGGGGCTCCTACGAGCAGTACTTC.

The V gene is TRBV15, the J gene TRBJ2-5; no reliable D call. Germline V gene sequence: CDR1 LNHNV, CDR2 YYDKDF (reference sequence). This CDR3 comprises 13 residues. V was shortened by 0 bases and J by 4 bases, with 6 bases between the two germline ends. CDR3 DNA: TGTGCCACCAGCAGAGATGGCAGAGAGACCCAGTACTTC. It yields the protein CATSRDGRETQYF.

In the case of this clone: An end of the junction does not agree with germline; a read error may underlie this. This chain connects TRBV5-1 to TRBJ1-2; D is unresolved. Germline loops: CDR1 SGHRS, CDR2 YFSETQ. The CDR3 length is 11 residues. Written as DNA, the CDR3 is TGTGCCAGCAGCTTAGTCTATGGCTACACCTTC. Its protein product is CASSLVYGYTF.

This chain uses TRBV7-2 with TRBJ2-1; tentatively, D is TRBD1 or TRBD2 (5 bases each). The germline V gene encodes CDR1 SGHTA and CDR2 FQGNSA. Trimming pared 5 bases from V and 5 bases from J, leaving 19 bases between. The CDR3 totals 16 residues. The CDR3 spells CASSPWWGTGHNEQFF. CDR3 nucleotides: TGTGCCAGCAGCCCCTGGTGGGGGACGGGTCACAATGAGCAGTTCTTC.

This clone came up a few times. The genes are TRBV30 and TRBJ2-5; D is unresolved. Germline CDR1 and CDR2: GTSNPN and SVGIG (reference sequence). The CDR3 sequence is 12 residues long. Trimming took 3 bases from V and 5 from J, leaving 10 bases between them. CDR3 nucleotides: TGTGCCTGGAGCCGGATCGGGGAGACCCAGTACTTC. It is translated as CAWSRIGETQYF.

This rearrangement joins TRBV7-2 to TRBJ1-2; D not resolved. Germline CDR1 reads SGHTA; CDR2 reads FQGNSA. The CDR3 is 16 residues long. V lost 0 bases to trimming and J lost 1 base, with 12 bases between them. The CDR3 coding sequence is TGTGCCAGCAGCTTAGCGCTTCGGGGTAATAACTATGGCTACACCTTC. Translated: CASSLALRGNNYGYTF.

This clone showed up just a few times. The chain links TRBV5-5 to TRBJ2-1; no definite D call. CDR1 is SGHKS and CDR2 is YYEKEE in the germline V gene (reference sequence). The CDR3 has 15 residues. With 1 base removed from V and 1 base from J, the gap between germline ends came to 9 bases. CDR3 DNA: TGTGCCAGCAGCTTGCTGACCGCTTCCTACAATGAGCAGTTCTTC. Its protein product is CASSLLTASYNEQFF. Drawing the rest from reference TRBV5-5 and TRBJ2-1, the complete variable domain is DAGVTQSPTHLIKTRGQQVTLRCSPISGHKSVSWYQQVLGQGPQFIFQYYEKEERGRGNFPDRFSARQFPNYSSELNVNALLLGDSALYLCASSLLTASYNEQFFGPGTRLTVL.

The chain joins TRBV4-1 to TRBJ1-1; a weak D match, TRBD1 (6 bases). The CDR3 spans 14 residues. V was clipped by 4 bases and J by 4 bases, with 13 bases between them. Germline V gene sequence: CDR1 MGHRA, CDR2 YSYEKL. For the CDR3, the DNA is TGCGCCAGCAGCCGTACGACAGGAGCCACTGAAGCTTTCTTT. It encodes CASSRTTGATEAFF.

V usage is TRBV6-5 and J usage is TRBJ1-1, with 7 bases matching TRBD1. Trimming removed 6 bases from V and 3 bases from J; junction bases left unmatched: 7. Germline V gives CDR1 MNHEY, CDR2 SVGAGI. This CDR3 has 14 amino acids. The CDR3 sequence is CASRYRGSYTEAFF. CDR3 sequence (DNA): TGTGCCAGCAGGTACAGGGGATCGTACACTGAAGCTTTCTTT.

This clone appeared a few times. The chain carries TRBV5-4 and TRBJ1-2; TRBD1 agrees at 7 bases. The CDR3 covers 14 residues. The germline gives CDR1 SGHNT, CDR2 YYREEE (reference sequence). With V trimmed by 4 bases and J by 1 base, 4 bases remained unmatched. In nucleotides, the CDR3 is TGTGCCAGCAGCCCCGGGACAGATAACTATGGCTACACCTTC. Translating it yields CASSPGTDNYGYTF.